The 15 T cell receptor beta chains given below trace back to one sample, sequenced in a study of blood T cell repertoires in COVID-19. Generated by immunoSEQ multiplex PCR, the TCRdb table keeps only in-frame clones and is missing some. The sample yields about 300,000 clones, around 86% seen once. Sequenced material: PBMCs or T cells enriched from blood (not recorded which). The source is a woman under 30 who had recovered from COVID-19.

This clone has only one observation. This chain uses TRBV30 with TRBJ1-3, with D perhaps TRBD1 (5 bases). The CDR3 covers 14 residues. The V gene's germline CDR1 is GTSNPN and CDR2 SVGIG (reference sequence). The V gene lost 2 bases and the J gene lost 2 bases, with 10 bases spanning the gap. The CDR3 DNA sequence: TGTGCCTGGAGTCCCCCGGGGGCTGGAAACACCATATATTTT. Amino acid sequence: CAWSPPGAGNTIYF.

This chain connects TRBV2 to TRBJ2-2, with 9 positions matching TRBD1. CDR3 length: 13 residues. Germline CDR1 and CDR2: SNHLY and FYNNEI. V was pared by 10 bases and J by 7 bases, with 7 bases of the junction left unmatched. CDR3 amino acids: CATRQGGGGELFF. In nucleotides, the CDR3 is TGTGCCACACGACAGGGGGGTGGCGGGGAGCTGTTTTTT.

This chain joins TRBV7-9 and TRBJ2-7, with 9 nucleotides matching TRBD2. The trim removed 5 bases at V and 0 bases at J, leaving 5 bases unmatched. CDR1 is SEHNR and CDR2 is FQNEAQ in the germline V gene (reference sequence). This CDR3 is built from 15 residues. CDR3: CASSLTSGSSYEQYF. Written as DNA, the CDR3 is TGTGCCAGCAGCCTTACTAGCGGGTCCTCCTACGAGCAGTACTTC.

V is TRBV2 and J is TRBJ2-2; 9 bases agree with TRBD2. V shed 5 bases and J 4 bases; nucleotides not matched to a gene: 8. CDR1 is SNHLY and CDR2 is FYNNEI in the germline V gene. The CDR3 length is 16 residues. The CDR3 loop is CASSPTSGPITGELFF. In DNA form, the CDR3 reads TGTGCCAGCAGTCCCACTAGCGGGCCTATCACCGGGGAGCTGTTTTTT.

This sequence joins TRBV4-1 and TRBJ2-1; D possibly corresponds to TRBD1 (5 bases). The germline V and J ends were trimmed by 4 bases and 6 bases, with 16 bases remaining between them. The CDR3 runs 15 residues. Germline assignment: CDR1 MGHRA and CDR2 YSYEKL. The DNA of the CDR3 is TGCGCCAGCAGCCGCACTCAGGGATTCGGCAATGAGCAGTTCTTC. It is translated as CASSRTQGFGNEQFF.

J is TRBJ1-2 and V is TRBV13; D possibly corresponds to TRBD1 (6 bases). The CDR3 sequence is 13 residues long. Germline V gene lookup returns CDR1 PRHDT and CDR2 FYEKMQ (reference sequence). V was shortened by 5 bases and J by 2 bases, with 9 bases between the two germline ends. The DNA of the CDR3 is TGTGCCAGCAGCCCGACAGGCAACTATGGCTACACCTTC. Residues: CASSPTGNYGYTF.

The chain combines TRBV28 with TRBJ1-2; 7 nucleotides agree with TRBD1. The CDR3 spans 15 residues. Germline V gene data show CDR1 as MDHEN and CDR2 as SYDVKM. V shed 5 bases and J 1 base; nucleotides not matched to a gene: 7. The CDR3 sequence: CASSIPDRNNYGYTF. CDR3 in DNA: TGTGCCAGCAGTATCCCGGACAGGAATAACTATGGCTACACCTTC.

The V call is TRBV7-9, the J call TRBJ1-2; maybe TRBD1 (6 bases). V was cut by 4 bases and J by 5 bases, with 20 bases left in between. The CDR3 extends over 16 amino acids. CDR1 and CDR2 (germline): SEHNR, FQNEAQ (reference sequence). The chain's CDR3 is CASSSPIGQSFYGYTF. CDR3 nucleotides: TGTGCCAGCAGCTCGCCAATAGGACAGTCTTTTTATGGCTACACCTTC.

The V gene is TRBV9, the J gene TRBJ2-5; 8 positions agree with TRBD2. CDR3 length: 16 residues. CDR1 and CDR2 (germline): SGDLS, YYNGEE. V shed 0 bases and J 5 bases; nucleotides not matched to a gene: 9. CDR3 loop: CASSVEGGGSEETQYF. DNA for the CDR3: TGTGCCAGCAGCGTAGAGGGCGGGGGGTCGGAGGAGACCCAGTACTTC.

The V call is TRBV24-1, the J call TRBJ2-3; tentative D call: TRBD1 (6 bases). Trimming stripped 9 bases from V and 4 bases from J, with 13 bases between. Germline CDR1 and CDR2: KGHDR and SFDVKD. The CDR3 runs 13 residues. CDR3 DNA: TGTGCCACCCGAAAAAAGGGGGCAGATACGCAGTATTTT. This encodes CATRKKGADTQYF.

J is TRBJ2-4 and V is TRBV5-8; 7 bases map to TRBD1. Unmatched junction bases numbered 3, after V lost 0 bases and J lost 3 bases. The length of the CDR3 is 15 residues. Germline CDR1 SGHTS, CDR2 YDEGEE. CDR3 DNA: TGTGCCAGCAGCTTGGAGGGGGCCGGCAAAAACATTCAGTACTTC. Residues: CASSLEGAGKNIQYF.

The chain has TRBV7-6 and TRBJ2-7; tentatively, D is TRBD2 (6 bases). V shed 1 base and J shed 2 bases, with 15 bases lying between them. The CDR3 has 16 residues. Germline V gene lookup returns CDR1 SGHVS and CDR2 FNYEAQ. CDR3: CASSLGAGTATYEQYF. CDR3 bases: TGTGCCAGCAGCTTAGGTGCGGGGACGGCAACCTACGAGCAGTACTTC.

The chain links TRBV28 to TRBJ2-5; D unclear. Trimming took off 3 bases at V and 0 bases at J, with 5 bases between the two ends. This CDR3 is built from 13 residues. Germline-derived CDR1 and CDR2 are MDHEN and SYDVKM. The CDR3, as DNA: TGTGCCAGCAGTTTCCAGAACCAAGAGACCCAGTACTTC. Amino acids: CASSFQNQETQYF.

This CDR3 is CASSLPPGEETEAFF. CDR3 in DNA: TGTGCCAGCAGTCTACCCCCTGGGGAGGAAACTGAAGCTTTCTTT. The rearrangement joins TRBV6-5 to TRBJ1-1; D call uncertain. The V gene lost 5 bases and the J gene lost 5 bases, with 18 bases spanning the gap. Germline CDR1 reads MNHEY; CDR2 reads SVGAGI. CDR3 size: 15 residues.

This clone was recorded at least ten times. The chain has TRBV6-6 and TRBJ1-6, with 10 bases lining up with TRBD1. The CDR3 has 14 amino acids. From germline, CDR1 is MNHNY and CDR2 SVGAGI (reference sequence). Trimming removed 6 bases from V and 9 bases from J; junction bases left unmatched: 5. Here the CDR3 reads CASSSGTGVSPLHF. The DNA of the CDR3 is TGTGCCAGCAGCTCCGGGACAGGGGTTTCACCCCTCCACTTT.